The 14 T cell receptor beta chains listed next were all sequenced from one sample in a study of cytomegalovirus exposure and HLA in healthy donors. Using immunoSEQ multiplex PCR, the repertoire was profiled, and TCRdb retains in-frame clones only, with some absent. The top ten clones hold 10% of a sample with about 170,000 clones, roughly 86% of them seen once. The sample consisted of PBMCs. These receptors came from a woman between 18 and 29 years old in good health and CMV-seropositive.

Regarding this clone: Other nucleotide sequences in the sample specify the same CDR3. The chain is built from TRBV29-1 and TRBJ1-1, with D possibly matching TRBD1 (5 bases). Trimming cost V 4 bases and J 1 base, with 7 bases left between them. Germline CDR1 and CDR2: SQVTM and ANQGSEA. The CDR3 is 12 residues long. The CDR3, as DNA: TGCAGCGTTGGAAGGGGGAACACTGAAGCTTTCTTT. The encoded protein is CSVGRGNTEAFF.

The chain's CDR3 is CASSFQKRTEAFF. The CDR3 nucleotides read TGTGCCAGCAGCTTTCAAAAGAGAACTGAAGCTTTCTTT. The chain couples TRBV7-8 to TRBJ1-1; D remains ambiguous. Germline V gene lookup returns CDR1 SGHVS and CDR2 FQNEAQ. CDR3 length equals 13 residues. V lost 3 bases to trimming and J lost 5 bases, with 10 bases between them.

The CDR3 reads CASSIDLGGPTDTQYF. The CDR3 coding sequence is TGTGCCAGTAGTATAGATCTAGGAGGCCCCACAGATACGCAGTATTTT. The genes are TRBV19 and TRBJ2-3; D might be TRBD2 (5 bases). Germline-derived CDR1 and CDR2 are LNHDA and SQIVND (reference sequence). The CDR3 length is 16 residues. V gave up 0 bases and J gave up 2 bases, with 12 bases separating them.

To note about this clone: Within the sample, other DNA sequences also encode this same CDR3. The genes are TRBV30 and TRBJ2-7, with 11 bases aligning to TRBD1. V lost 5 bases and J lost 7; bases outside the gene matches: 4. The germline gives CDR1 GTSNPN, CDR2 SVGIG (reference sequence). The CDR3 spans 12 residues. The DNA of the CDR3 is TGTGCCTGGGGACAGGGGGCAGGGGAGCAGTACTTC. Residues: CAWGQGAGEQYF.

V usage is TRBV7-8 and J usage is TRBJ1-2, with 8 bases lining up with TRBD1. This CDR3 spans 15 amino acids. The J segment lost 3 bases and the V segment lost 3 bases, leaving 6 bases of the junction unmatched. Germline V lookup: CDR1 SGHVS, CDR2 FQNEAQ. In nucleotides, the CDR3 is TGTGCCAGCAGCTTGGCAGGGGGCGATTACTATGGCTACACCTTC. As protein: CASSLAGGDYYGYTF.

J is TRBJ2-3 and V is TRBV4-2; 9 bases map to TRBD2. V shed 3 bases, J shed 1 base, and the junction held 8 bases outside the gene matches. This CDR3 has 17 amino acids. CDR1 and CDR2 (germline): LGHNA, YNFKEQ. CDR3 coding DNA: TGTGCCAGCAGCCACCGACTAGCGGCCCTTCGCACAGATACGCAGTATTTT. Protein: CASSHRLAALRTDTQYF.

The V and J genes are TRBV12-5 and TRBJ2-5; D is unresolved. The V end lost 6 bases, the J end lost 3 bases, and 2 bases lay between the germline ends. Germline CDR1 and CDR2: LGHNT and FRNRAP. This CDR3 spans 10 amino acids. The chain's CDR3 is CASGKETQYF. The CDR3 DNA reads TGTGCTAGTGGCAAAGAGACCCAGTACTTC.

The chain links TRBV6-5 to TRBJ1-5; 7 bases agree with TRBD1. This CDR3 region has 13 residues. With V trimmed by 6 bases and J by 5 bases, 4 bases remained unmatched. Germline CDR1 MNHEY, CDR2 SVGAGI. The CDR3 nucleotides are TGTGCCAGCAGCAGGCAGGGGGATCAGCCCCAGCATTTT. Protein product: CASSRQGDQPQHF.

This clone was seen a single time. The rearrangement uses TRBV5-1 and TRBJ2-1; 8 bases fit TRBD2. CDR3 length equals 12 residues. Germline V gene lookup returns CDR1 SGHRS and CDR2 YFSETQ. Trimming removed 0 bases from V and 15 bases from J; junction bases left unmatched: 5. CDR3 nucleotides: TGCGCCAGCAGCTTGGGGGGACTAGAGGGGTTCTTC. This gives the protein CASSLGGLEGFF.

The rearrangement joins TRBV7-6 to TRBJ2-7; 10 bases map to TRBD2. This CDR3 comprises 15 residues. The junction had 7 bases not matched to a gene; V was cut back by 5 bases and J by 3 bases. The germline CDR1 and CDR2 sequences are SGHVS and FNYEAQ. The CDR3 nucleotides are TGTGCCAGCAGCACTTCTAGCGGGAGTCGCTACGAGCAGTACTTC. Translated, it gives CASSTSSGSRYEQYF.

In regard to this clone: It is unclear where the CDR3 begins or ends on the DNA, so no DNA is shown, and the CDR3 is as TCRdb lists it. The V call is TRBV29-1, the J call TRBJ2-5; TRBD1 reflects the table's D call only, with no check against the DNA. Termini included, the CDR3 measures 15 amino acids. Germline assignment: CDR1 SQVTM and CDR2 ANQGSEA. CDR3 protein: CSALLLWTNQETQYF.

The gene calls are TRBV5-6 and TRBJ1-5; 9 nucleotides align to TRBD1. Germline V gene sequence: CDR1 SGHDT, CDR2 YYEEEE. V was clipped by 2 bases and J by 0 bases; unmatched bases: 9. The CDR3 is made up of 18 amino acids. DNA of the CDR3: TGTGCCAGCAGCTTAAGGACAGGGGCTAAATATAGCAATCAGCCCCAGCATTTT. This sequence encodes CASSLRTGAKYSNQPQHF.

The chain recombines TRBV11-2 with TRBJ2-6; D call uncertain. Germline CDR1 reads SGHAT; CDR2 reads FQNNGV. The CDR3 contains 17 residues. V dropped 4 bases and J dropped 0 bases, with 13 bases sitting between them. The CDR3 protein is CASSSTGSTSGANVLTF. In DNA form, the CDR3 reads TGTGCCAGCAGCTCGACGGGTAGTACCTCTGGGGCCAACGTCCTGACTTTC. The variable domain in full, completed from reference TRBV11-2 and TRBJ2-6, reads EAGVAQSPRYKIIEKRQSVAFWCNPISGHATLYWYQQILGQGPKLLIQFQNNGVVDDSQLPKDRFSAERLKGVDSTLKIQPAKLEDSAVYLCASSSTGSTSGANVLTFGAGSRLTVL.

J is TRBJ2-3 and V is TRBV18; 9 bases map to TRBD1. The CDR3 is 16 amino acids. Germline CDR1 reads KGHSH; CDR2 reads LQKENI. The trim removed 4 bases at V and 0 bases at J, leaving 5 bases unmatched. CDR3 sequence reads: CASSLSGTGSTDTQYF. CDR3 sequence (DNA): TGTGCCAGCTCACTCTCCGGGACAGGGAGCACAGATACGCAGTATTTT.